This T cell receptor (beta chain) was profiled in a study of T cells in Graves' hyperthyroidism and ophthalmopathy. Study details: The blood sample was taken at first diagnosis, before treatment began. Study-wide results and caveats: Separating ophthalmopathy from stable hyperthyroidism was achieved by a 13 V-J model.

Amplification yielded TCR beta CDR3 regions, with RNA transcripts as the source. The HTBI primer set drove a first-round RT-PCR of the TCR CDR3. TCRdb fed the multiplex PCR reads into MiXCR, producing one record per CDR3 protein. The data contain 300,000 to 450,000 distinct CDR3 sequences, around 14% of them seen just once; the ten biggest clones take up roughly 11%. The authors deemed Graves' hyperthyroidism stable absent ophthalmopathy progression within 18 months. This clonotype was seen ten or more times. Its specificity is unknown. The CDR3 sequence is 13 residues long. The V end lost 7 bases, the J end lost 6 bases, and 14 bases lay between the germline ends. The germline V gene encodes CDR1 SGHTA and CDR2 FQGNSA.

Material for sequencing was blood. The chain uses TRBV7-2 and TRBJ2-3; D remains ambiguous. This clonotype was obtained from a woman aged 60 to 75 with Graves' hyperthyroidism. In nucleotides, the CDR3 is TGTGCCAGCACCTACAGTCCCTCTGATACGCAGTATTTT. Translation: CASTYSPSDTQYF.